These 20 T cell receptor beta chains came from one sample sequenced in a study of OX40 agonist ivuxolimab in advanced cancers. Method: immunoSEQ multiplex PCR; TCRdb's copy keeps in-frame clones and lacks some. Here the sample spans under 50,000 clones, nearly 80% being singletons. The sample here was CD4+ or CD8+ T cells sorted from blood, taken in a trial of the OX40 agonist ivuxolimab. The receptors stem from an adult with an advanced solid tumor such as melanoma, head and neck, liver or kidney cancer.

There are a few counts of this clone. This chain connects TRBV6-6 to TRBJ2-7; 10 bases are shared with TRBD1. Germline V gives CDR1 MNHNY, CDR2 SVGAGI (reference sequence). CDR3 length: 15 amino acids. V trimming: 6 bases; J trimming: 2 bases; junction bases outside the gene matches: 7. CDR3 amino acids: CASRDRGLVTYEQYF. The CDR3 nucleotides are TGTGCCAGCAGAGACAGGGGGCTAGTTACCTACGAGCAGTACTTC.

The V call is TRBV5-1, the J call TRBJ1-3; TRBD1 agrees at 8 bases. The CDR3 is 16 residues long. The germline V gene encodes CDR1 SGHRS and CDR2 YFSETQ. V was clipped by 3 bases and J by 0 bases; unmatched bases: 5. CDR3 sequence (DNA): TGCGCCAGCAGCTCGGGACAGGCGTACTCTGGAAACACCATATATTTT. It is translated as CASSSGQAYSGNTIYF. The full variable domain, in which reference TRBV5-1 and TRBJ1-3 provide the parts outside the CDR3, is KAGVTQTPRYLIKTRGQQVTLSCSPISGHRSVSWYQQTPGQGLQFLFEYFSETQRNKGNFPGRFSGRQFSNSRSEMNVSTLELGDSALYLCASSSGQAYSGNTIYFGEGSWLTVV.

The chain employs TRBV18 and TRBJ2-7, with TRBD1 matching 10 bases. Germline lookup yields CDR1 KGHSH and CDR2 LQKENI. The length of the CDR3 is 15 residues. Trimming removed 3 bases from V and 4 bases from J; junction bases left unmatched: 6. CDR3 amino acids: CASSPTTGGEYEQYF. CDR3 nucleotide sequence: TGTGCCAGCTCACCTACGACAGGGGGCGAATACGAGCAGTACTTC.

CDR3 in DNA: TGTGCCAGCAGCCTTTTGGGACCCGGGGAGCTGTTTTTT. Amino acids: CASSLLGPGELFF. This chain uses TRBV11-3 with TRBJ2-2, with D possibly called TRBD1 or TRBD2 (5 bases each). Germline values: CDR1 SGHNT, CDR2 YENEEA. V was clipped by 5 bases and J by 6 bases, with 10 bases between them. The CDR3 has 13 residues.

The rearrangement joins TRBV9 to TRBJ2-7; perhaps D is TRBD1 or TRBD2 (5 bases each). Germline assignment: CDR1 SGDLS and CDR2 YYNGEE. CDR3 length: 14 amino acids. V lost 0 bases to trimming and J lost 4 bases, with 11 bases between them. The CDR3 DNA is TGTGCCAGCAGCGTAGCGGGGACCGGGTACGAGCAGTACTTC. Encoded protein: CASSVAGTGYEQYF.

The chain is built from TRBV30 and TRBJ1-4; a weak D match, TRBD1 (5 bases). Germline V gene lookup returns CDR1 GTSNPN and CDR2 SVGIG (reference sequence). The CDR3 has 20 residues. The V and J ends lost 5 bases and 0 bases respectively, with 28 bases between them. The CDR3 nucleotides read TGTGCCTGGCGGATGCATCGGGGCAGATCGATCTATGCAACTAATGAAAAACTGTTTTTT. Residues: CAWRMHRGRSIYATNEKLFF.

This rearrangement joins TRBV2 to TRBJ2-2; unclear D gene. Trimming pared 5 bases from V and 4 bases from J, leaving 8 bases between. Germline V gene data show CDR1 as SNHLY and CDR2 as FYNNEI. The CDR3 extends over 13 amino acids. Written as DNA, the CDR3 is TGTGCCAGCAGTTCCACAGCCACCGGGGAGCTGTTTTTT. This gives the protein CASSSTATGELFF.

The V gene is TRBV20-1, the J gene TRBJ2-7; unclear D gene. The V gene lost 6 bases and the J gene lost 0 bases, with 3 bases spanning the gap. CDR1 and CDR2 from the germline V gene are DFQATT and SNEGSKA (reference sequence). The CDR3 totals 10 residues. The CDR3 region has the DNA TGCAGTGCGGGCTCCTACGAGCAGTACTTC. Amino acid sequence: CSAGSYEQYF.

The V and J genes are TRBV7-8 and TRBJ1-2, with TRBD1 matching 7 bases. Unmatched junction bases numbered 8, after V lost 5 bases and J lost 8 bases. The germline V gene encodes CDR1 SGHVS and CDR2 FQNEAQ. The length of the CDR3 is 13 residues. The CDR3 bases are TGTGCCAGCAGCGTCGACAGGGAAGGCGGCTACACCTTC. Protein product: CASSVDREGGYTF.

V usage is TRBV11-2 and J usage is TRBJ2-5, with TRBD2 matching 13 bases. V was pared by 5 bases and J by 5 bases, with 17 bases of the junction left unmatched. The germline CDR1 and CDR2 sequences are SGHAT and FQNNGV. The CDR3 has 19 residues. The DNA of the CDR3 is TGTGCCAGCAGCCTAAACCTACTGACTAGCGGGAGGAGGCGGGAGACCCAGTACTTC. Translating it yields CASSLNLLTSGRRRETQYF.

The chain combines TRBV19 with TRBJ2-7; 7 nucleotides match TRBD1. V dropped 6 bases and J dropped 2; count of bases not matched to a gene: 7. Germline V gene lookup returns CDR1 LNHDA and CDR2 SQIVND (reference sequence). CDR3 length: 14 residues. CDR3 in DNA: TGTGCCAGTAGCGACAGGGCCGGGACCTACGAGCAGTACTTC. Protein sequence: CASSDRAGTYEQYF.

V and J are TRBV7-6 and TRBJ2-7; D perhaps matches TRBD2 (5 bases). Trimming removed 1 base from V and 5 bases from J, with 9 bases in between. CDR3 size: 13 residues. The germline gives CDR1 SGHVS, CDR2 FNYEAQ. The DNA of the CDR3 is TGTGCCAGCAGCTTAGGGAGGACTGACGAGCAGTACTTC. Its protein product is CASSLGRTDEQYF. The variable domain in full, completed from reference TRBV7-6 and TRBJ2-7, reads GAGVSQSPRYKVTKRGQDVALRCDPISGHVSLYWYRQALGQGPEFLTYFNYEAQQDKSGLPNDRFSAERPEGSISTLTIQRTEQRDSAMYRCASSLGRTDEQYFGPGTRLTVT.

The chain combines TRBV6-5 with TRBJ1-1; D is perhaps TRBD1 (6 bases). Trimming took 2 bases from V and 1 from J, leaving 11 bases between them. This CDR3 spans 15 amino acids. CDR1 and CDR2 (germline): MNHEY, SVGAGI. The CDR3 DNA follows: TGTGCCAGCAGTTACCCGGGACAACCGAACACTGAAGCTTTCTTT. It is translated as CASSYPGQPNTEAFF.

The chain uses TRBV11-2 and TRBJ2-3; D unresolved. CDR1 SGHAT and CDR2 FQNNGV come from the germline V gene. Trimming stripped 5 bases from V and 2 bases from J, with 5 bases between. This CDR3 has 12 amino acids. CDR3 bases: TGTGCCAGCAGCCCTATCACAGATACGCAGTATTTT. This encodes CASSPITDTQYF.

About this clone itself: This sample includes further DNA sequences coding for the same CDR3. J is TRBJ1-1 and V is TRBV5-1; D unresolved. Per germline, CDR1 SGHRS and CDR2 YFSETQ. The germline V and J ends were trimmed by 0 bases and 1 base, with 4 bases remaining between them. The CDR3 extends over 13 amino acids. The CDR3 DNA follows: TGCGCCAGCAGCTTGGGCGGGAACACTGAAGCTTTCTTT. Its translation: CASSLGGNTEAFF.

As DNA, the CDR3 is TGCGCCAGCAGCTTGCCTAGCCCCACGGGGGAGCAGTACTTC. This codes for CASSLPSPTGEQYF. V gene TRBV5-1 combines with J gene TRBJ2-7, with D possibly being TRBD2 (5 bases). V lost 1 base and J lost 7, with 15 bases in between. CDR3 length: 14 amino acids. Per the germline V gene, CDR1 is SGHRS and CDR2 is YFSETQ.

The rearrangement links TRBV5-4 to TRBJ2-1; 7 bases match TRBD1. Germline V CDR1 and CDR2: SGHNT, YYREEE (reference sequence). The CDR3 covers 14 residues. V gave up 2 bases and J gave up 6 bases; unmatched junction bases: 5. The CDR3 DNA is TGTGCCAGCAGCTTTGGACAGGATAGCAATGAGCAGTTCTTC. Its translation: CASSFGQDSNEQFF.

CDR3 loop: CASSISAGGESGYTF. CDR3 in DNA: TGTGCCAGTAGTATTTCGGCAGGGGGCGAAAGTGGCTACACCTTC. The chain is built from TRBV19 and TRBJ1-2; TRBD1 agrees at 8 bases. CDR1 is LNHDA, CDR2 SQIVND, per germline (reference sequence). The CDR3 runs 15 residues. V lost 3 bases to trimming and J lost 7 bases; unmatched junction nucleotides: 10.

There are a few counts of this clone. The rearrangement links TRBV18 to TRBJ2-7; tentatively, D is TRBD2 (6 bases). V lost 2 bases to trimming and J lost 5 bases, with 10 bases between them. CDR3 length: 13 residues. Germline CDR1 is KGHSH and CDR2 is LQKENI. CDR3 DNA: TGTGCCAGCTCACCAGGCGGGGTTCACGAGCAGTACTTC. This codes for CASSPGGVHEQYF. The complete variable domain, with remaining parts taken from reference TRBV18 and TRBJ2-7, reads NAGVMQNPRHLVRRRGQEARLRCSPMKGHSHVYWYRQLPEEGLKFMVYLQKENIIDESGMPKERFSAEFPKEGPSILRIQQVVRGDSAAYFCASSPGGVHEQYFGPGTRLTVT.

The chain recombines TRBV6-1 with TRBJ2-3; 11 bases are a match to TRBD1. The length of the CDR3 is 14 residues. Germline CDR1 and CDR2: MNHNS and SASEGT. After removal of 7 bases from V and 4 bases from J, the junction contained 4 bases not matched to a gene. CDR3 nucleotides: TGTGCCAGCACCCGGGACAGGGGGGCAGATACGCAGTATTTT. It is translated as CASTRDRGADTQYF.